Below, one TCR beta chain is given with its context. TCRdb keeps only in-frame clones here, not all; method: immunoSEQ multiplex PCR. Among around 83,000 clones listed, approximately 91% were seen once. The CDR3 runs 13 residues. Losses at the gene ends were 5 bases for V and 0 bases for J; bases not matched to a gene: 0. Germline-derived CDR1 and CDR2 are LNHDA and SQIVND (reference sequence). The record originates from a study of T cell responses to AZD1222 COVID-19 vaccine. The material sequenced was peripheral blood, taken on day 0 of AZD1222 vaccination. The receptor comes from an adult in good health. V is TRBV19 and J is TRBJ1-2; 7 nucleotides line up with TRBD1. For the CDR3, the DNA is TGTGCCAGTAGTGGGACAGCTAACTATGGCTACACCTTC. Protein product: CASSGTANYGYTF.